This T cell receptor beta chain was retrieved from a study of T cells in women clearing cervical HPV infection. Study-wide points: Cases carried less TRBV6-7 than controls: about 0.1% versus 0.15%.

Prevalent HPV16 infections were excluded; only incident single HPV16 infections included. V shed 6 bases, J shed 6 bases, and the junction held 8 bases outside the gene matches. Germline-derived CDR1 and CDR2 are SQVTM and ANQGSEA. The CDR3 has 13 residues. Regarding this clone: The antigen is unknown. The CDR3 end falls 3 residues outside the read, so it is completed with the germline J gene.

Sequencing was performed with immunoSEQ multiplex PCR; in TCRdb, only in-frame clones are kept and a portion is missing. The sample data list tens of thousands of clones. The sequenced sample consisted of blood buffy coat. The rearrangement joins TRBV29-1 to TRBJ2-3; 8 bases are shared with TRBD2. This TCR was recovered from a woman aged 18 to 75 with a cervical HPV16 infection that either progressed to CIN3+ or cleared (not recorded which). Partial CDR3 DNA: TGCAGCGTAGCGGGAGCGATTCGGGATACG. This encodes CSVAGAIRDT. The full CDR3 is CSVAGAIRDTQYF.